Below are 18 T cell receptor beta chains sequenced from a single sample in a study of post-analysis software for immune sequencing data. Study observations and caveats: Included in a set of about 5 TRBV segments more frequent in patients than controls were TRBV5-6, TRBV5-1 and TRBV20-1.

TCR beta cDNA libraries had unique molecular identifiers. TCRdb passed the PCR reads through MiXCR, listing each CDR3 protein once. The sample includes about 400,000 distinct CDR3 sequences, around a third of them seen just once. These receptors are not linked to any known antigen. The sample consisted of blood. Source of these receptors: a girl aged 10 to 17 with multiple sclerosis.

A few counts support this clonotype. This sequence joins TRBV28 and TRBJ2-7; the match to TRBD1 covers 8 bases. This CDR3 spans 16 amino acids. V gave up 0 bases and J gave up 1 base; unmatched junction bases: 5. Germline V gives CDR1 MDHEN, CDR2 SYDVKM. CDR3 sequence: CASSLWTGERSYEQYF. The CDR3 coding sequence is TGTGCCAGCAGTTTATGGACAGGGGAGAGATCCTACGAGCAGTACTTC.

CDR3 DNA: TGTGCCAGCGGGCCAATATTGGGGGGGCTGACTAAAGCTTTCTTT. Translated, it gives CASGPILGGLTKAFF. The rearrangement joins TRBV7-9 to TRBJ1-1; D may be TRBD1 (6 bases). CDR1 SEHNR and CDR2 FQNEAQ come from the germline V gene (reference sequence). The CDR3 length is 15 residues. Trimming pared 8 bases from V and 9 bases from J, leaving 25 bases between.

This clonotype was seen only a few times. This chain links TRBV12-3 or TRBV12-4 with TRBJ1-4; 7 nucleotides agree with TRBD1. J was trimmed by 4 bases and V by 5 bases; bases with no gene match: 4. This CDR3 comprises 14 residues. The CDR3 nucleotides are TGTGCCAGCAGTCGACAGGGCGGTAATGAAAAACTGTTTTTT. Its translation is CASSRQGGNEKLFF.

DNA for the CDR3: TGTGCCAGCAGCTTAGTACTAGCGGGGGCCTCCTACGGGCAGTACTTC. Translating gives CASSLVLAGASYGQYF. The gene calls are TRBV7-9 and TRBJ2-5; the match to TRBD2 covers 11 bases. Germline assignment: CDR1 SEHNR and CDR2 FQNEAQ (reference sequence). V was pared by 1 base and J by 11 bases, with 12 bases of the junction left unmatched. The CDR3 is made up of 16 amino acids.

The chain combines TRBV12-3 or TRBV12-4 with TRBJ2-1; 9 positions agree with TRBD2. The CDR3 has 14 amino acids. The J segment lost 7 bases and the V segment lost 5 bases, leaving 6 bases of the junction unmatched. The CDR3, as DNA: TGTGCCAGCAGTACGGCTAGCGGGGCGAATGAGCAGTTCTTC. Encoded protein: CASSTASGANEQFF.

This clonotype showed up just a few times. This chain links TRBV7-3 with TRBJ2-5, with 7 bases lining up with TRBD1. V lost 5 bases and J lost 11; bases outside the gene matches: 8. The CDR3 loop spans 12 amino acids. Germline lookup yields CDR1 SGHTA and CDR2 FQGTGA. This CDR3 is CASSDTTGLQYF. The DNA of the CDR3 is TGTGCCAGCAGCGATACGACAGGGCTGCAGTACTTC.

This clonotype was found a few times. The V and J genes are TRBV2 and TRBJ1-6; perhaps TRBD1 as D (6 bases). CDR1 and CDR2 from the germline V gene are SNHLY and FYNNEI. V lost 7 bases, J lost 8 bases, and 15 bases lay in between. The CDR3 covers 14 residues. Here the CDR3 DNA reads TGTGCCAGCAAGAGACAGGCTAGGGATTCACCCCTCCACTTT. It specifies CASKRQARDSPLHF. Variable domain in full (rest from reference TRBV2 and TRBJ1-6): EPEVTQTPSHQVTQMGQEVILRCVPISNHLYFYWYRQILGQKVEFLVSFYNNEISEKSEIFDDQFSVERPDGSNFTLKIRSTKLEDSAMYFCASKRQARDSPLHFGNGTRLTVT.

This sequence joins TRBV3-1 and TRBJ2-4; TRBD2 aligns across 12 bases. The trim removed 1 base at V and 15 bases at J, leaving 10 bases unmatched. Germline CDR1 and CDR2: LGHDT and YNNKEL (reference sequence). The CDR3 loop spans 15 amino acids. The DNA for the CDR3 is TGTGCCAGCAGCCAAGGACTAGCGGGGGCCATCCCCCCGTACTTC. This encodes CASSQGLAGAIPPYF.

The chain recombines TRBV20-1 with TRBJ2-5; 7 bases agree with TRBD2. CDR3 size: 13 residues. V lost 0 bases, J lost 4 bases, and 2 bases stayed unmatched. Per the germline V gene, CDR1 is DFQATT and CDR2 is SNEGSKA (reference sequence). CDR3 protein: CSARDPSGETQYF. DNA of the CDR3: TGCAGTGCTAGAGACCCTAGCGGAGAGACCCAGTACTTC.

This chain links TRBV20-1 with TRBJ1-2, with D tentatively TRBD1 (5 bases). Germline CDR1 reads DFQATT; CDR2 reads SNEGSKA (reference sequence). The CDR3 runs 13 residues. Trimming removed 3 bases from V and 7 bases from J, with 15 bases in between. CDR3 coding DNA: TGCAGTGCTAGTCCAGAAGGGGATCGTGGCTACACCTTC. This encodes CSASPEGDRGYTF.

Only one count was recorded for this clonotype. This chain uses TRBV7-2 with TRBJ1-1; D ambiguous. Trimming shortened V by 4 bases and J by 3 bases, and 12 bases separated the two germline ends. The length of the CDR3 is 14 residues. Germline V lookup: CDR1 SGHTA, CDR2 FQGNSA. In nucleotides, the CDR3 is TGTGCCAGCAGCTACCAAATTCGGGACACTGAAGCTTTCTTT. This sequence encodes CASSYQIRDTEAFF.

The chain joins TRBV12-3 or TRBV12-4 to TRBJ2-1; the D is unclear. The CDR3 totals 13 residues. Deletions cut 6 bases from V and 4 bases from J, with 10 bases between. CDR3 region: CASSIGRYNEQFF. CDR3 bases: TGTGCCAGCAGCATCGGACGGTACAATGAGCAGTTCTTC.

The table lists this clonotype with many counts. The V gene is TRBV7-9, the J gene TRBJ2-7; unclear D gene. V lost 3 bases and J 4 bases, leaving 7 bases between the germline ends. Germline CDR1 is SEHNR and CDR2 is FQNEAQ (reference sequence). The CDR3 runs to 12 residues. The CDR3 spells CASSLFSYEQYF. The CDR3 region has the DNA TGTGCCAGCAGCTTGTTCAGTTACGAGCAGTACTTC.

Remarks on this clonotype: Germline and junction disagree at one end, which may indicate a read error. The chain carries TRBV7-2 and TRBJ1-1; no clear D. This CDR3 region has 14 residues. Germline CDR1 and CDR2: SGHTA and FQGNSA. The CDR3 protein is CASSIGPENIEAFF. The DNA of the CDR3 is TGTGCCAGCAGCATAGGACCGGAGAACATTGAAGCTTTCTTT.

The chain recombines TRBV6-5 with TRBJ2-5; TRBD1 matches at 8 bases. Germline V gene lookup returns CDR1 MNHEY and CDR2 SVGAGI. The CDR3 has 14 residues. The V and J ends lost 6 bases and 7 bases, in that order; junction bases with no gene match: 10. The CDR3 loop reads CASRGTGMRGTQYF. DNA of the CDR3: TGTGCCAGCAGGGGGACAGGCATGAGGGGGACCCAGTACTTC.

This chain joins TRBV12-3 or TRBV12-4 and TRBJ2-1; D not certain. Trimming stripped 5 bases from V and 1 base from J, with 12 bases between. There are 15 residues in the CDR3. The CDR3 region is CASSPKFRSYNEQFF. The DNA of the CDR3 is TGTGCCAGCAGTCCTAAGTTTAGGTCCTACAATGAGCAGTTCTTC.

This chain joins TRBV5-1 and TRBJ2-7, with a possible D match to TRBD2 (5 bases). Trimming removed 2 bases at V and 1 base at J, with 10 bases between. Looked up from germline, CDR1 is SGHRS and CDR2 is YFSETQ. This CDR3 spans 14 amino acids. The CDR3 spells CASSFTGFSYEQYF. CDR3 DNA: TGCGCCAGCAGCTTCACGGGATTTTCCTACGAGCAGTACTTC. Using reference TRBV5-1 and TRBJ2-7 for the parts outside the CDR3, the full variable domain is KAGVTQTPRYLIKTRGQQVTLSCSPISGHRSVSWYQQTPGQGLQFLFEYFSETQRNKGNFPGRFSGRQFSNSRSEMNVSTLELGDSALYLCASSFTGFSYEQYFGPGTRLTVT.

The genes are TRBV27 and TRBJ2-6; no clear D gene. Germline V gives CDR1 MNHEY, CDR2 SMNVEV (reference sequence). V gave up 6 bases and J gave up 0 bases, with 9 bases separating them. The CDR3 is 15 residues long. CDR3 loop: CASSLMNSGANVLTF. In DNA form, the CDR3 reads TGTGCCAGCAGCCTAATGAACTCTGGGGCCAACGTCCTGACTTTC.